This T cell receptor (beta chain) was captured by sequencing in a study of OX40 agonist ivuxolimab in advanced cancers. CDR1 is SEHNR and CDR2 is FQNEAQ in the germline V gene (reference sequence). CDR3 length equals 13 residues. V lost 5 bases, J lost 5 bases, and 13 bases lay in between. Libraries were prepared by immunoSEQ multiplex PCR; TCRdb keeps only in-frame clonotypes and omits some of them. This repertoire shows under 90,000 clones, about 93% found once; its top ten account for around 15%. The TCR originated in an adult with an advanced solid tumor such as melanoma, head and neck, liver or kidney cancer. The sequences come from CD4+ or CD8+ T cells sorted from blood, collected in a trial of the OX40 agonist ivuxolimab. The V gene is TRBV7-9, the J gene TRBJ2-7; a weak D match, TRBD1 (6 bases). CDR3 amino acids: CASSPRDNHEQYF. The CDR3 nucleotides are TGTGCCAGCAGCCCCCGGGACAACCACGAGCAGTACTTC.